The following is a T cell receptor (beta chain) sequence with its context. Its target antigen remains unknown. The read ends 3 residues shy of where the CDR3 ends; the end is completed using the germline J gene. Every participant had a single incident cervical HPV16 infection, and prevalent HPV16 infections were excluded. Cervical HPV DNA was detected with MY09/MY11 PCR, and genotyping was done with dot-blot hybridization. Under 17 mL of heparinized blood was centrifuged, after which the buffy coat was aliquoted, frozen at -30 degrees C, and then stored at -80 degrees C. QIAGEN kits were used to extract genomic DNA from buffy coat specimens. This entry belongs to a study of T cells in women clearing cervical HPV infection (dated by TCRdb to the late 2010s). Regarding the research as a whole: The cases were approximately 23 women with histologically confirmed HPV16-related CIN3 or worse, and 2 of those women had invasive cancers. The controls were around 26 women whose single incident HPV16 infection cleared within 12 months with no development of precancer or cancer. Case blood was taken at the visit when the lesion was first identified, whereas control blood was taken when infection was no longer detected. Among cases, blood sampling occurred a median of about 160 days after lesion detection, with an interquartile range of about 90 to 230 days. Since only a few of the women had HLA typing available, the possibility that HLA type was acting as a confounder could not be ruled out. Nested within Costa Rica's Guanacaste HPV Natural History Study, an exploratory proof-of-principle case-control study compared TCR repertoires across cervical HPV16 outcomes. Cases and controls were matched on year of sample collection and on age within five years. Cases had a median age of 34 years and controls had a median age of approximately 38, with no significant differences in baseline characteristics. In the parent cohort, approximately 9,400 women aged 18 or older were enrolled in Guanacaste, Costa Rica, during 1993 to 1994 and were followed for 6 to 7 years. Five blinded duplicates per group were added as quality controls, giving about 60 samples: about 50 participants and about ten replicates. The study at large found these results: Significantly higher TCR repertoire richness was observed in CIN3+ cases than in controls across sequencing depths, whereas no difference in evenness was found. Random forest classifiers that combined richness and V gene abundances separated cases from controls with an estimated AUC of 0.8 to 0.85. Lower TRBV6-7 relative abundance was observed in cases than in controls (about 0.099% versus 0.17%; Bonferroni P = 0.0008). Whether associations preceded infection or resulted from infection could not be shown with the cross-sectional design, and effector/memory subsets and HPV-specific T cells were not isolated. Because the number of T cells per sample was unknown, the richness differences could reflect varying T-cell content rather than repertoire biology.

Including cysteine and phenylalanine, the CDR3 has 13 amino acids. The CDR3 was read in part: 30 bases, with the frame set at base 1. The junction shows trimming of 6 bases on V and 4 bases on J, plus 13 bases between the germline ends. Looking up the germline V gene yields CDR1 SGHRS and CDR2 YFSETQ. TCR beta CDR3 regions were amplified by multiplex PCR using the immunoSEQ assay from an average of approximately 1,200 ng genomic DNA per sample. To correct primer bias, the assay used a complete synthetic TCR repertoire to set an amplification baseline. The amplicons were sequenced on the Illumina platform. Per the source publication's procedure: Sequences were error-corrected by clustering with frequency ratios and a modified nearest-neighbor algorithm, then analyzed in the immunoSEQ Analyzer with IMGT gene definitions. At each rarefaction depth, TCR richness and evenness were averaged over 20 rarefaction repeats, and samples with fewer sequences than the depth were excluded. Wilcoxon rank sum tests with FDR correction were used to compare relative abundances of V, D and J genes between the groups. Blinded duplicates gave an intraclass correlation of about 96% for TCR richness and an average of about 76% across some 62 gene segments. The table was pulled from immuneACCESS by TCRdb, which kept in-frame rearrangements only. Such tables lose some clones; where checked, under half of the loss comes from unresolved V genes, and the rest has no known cause. For V, J and clone size, that table is used; D and trimming come from the DNA. The sample table records some 43,000 clones. 0.95% to 1% of the sample rests with the top ten.

Specimen: blood buffy coat. The receptor chain draws on TRBV5-1 and TRBJ1-2; TRBD1 might be the D gene, on 6 matching bases. This receptor was obtained from a woman aged 18 to 75 with a cervical HPV16 infection that either progressed to CIN3+ or cleared (not recorded which). The CDR3 DNA, read in part, is TGCGCCAGCACTCCAGGGGAGAGCTATGGC. It is translated as CASTPGESYG. The CDR3 in full is CASTPGESYGYTF.